The entry below gives a single T cell receptor beta chain sequence along with its context. The treatment denotes: randomized to nivolumab then ipilimumab (arm A) or the reverse (arm B). No patient had prior DNA-damaging chemotherapy. Live CD3+CD8+ CD19− CD56− cells were sorted from PBMCs. Data came from immunoSEQ multiplex PCR; TCRdb stores just in-frame clones and leaves some out. This sample has fewer than 35,000 clones, with 75% to 90% found just once. The ends were cut back, 1 base at V and 1 base at J, with 5 bases in the middle. CDR1 SGHRS and CDR2 YFSETQ come from the germline V gene. The CDR3 runs 14 residues. This entry belongs to a study of sequential checkpoint blockade in melanoma. As for the study in general: Patients were randomized 1:1 to nivolumab-then-ipilimumab or ipilimumab-then-nivolumab first-line. After both sequences, patients received maintenance nivolumab.

The material sequenced was CD8+ T cells sorted from blood (inferred from file names), taken from a patient given nivolumab and ipilimumab in sequence. The chain links TRBV5-1 to TRBJ2-2; no reliable D call. The TCR sequence derives from a human donor with melanoma. In DNA, the CDR3 is TGCGCCAGCAGCTTGTTTCAGAACACCGGGGAGCTGTTTTTT. Protein product: CASSLFQNTGELFF.